These T cell receptor beta chains were read from a single sample in a study of T-cell reconstitution after alpha-beta-depleted transplantation in children. From the PCR reads, TCRdb called clonotypes with MiXCR, one entry per CDR3 protein. The sample lists about 400,000 distinct CDR3 sequences; 20% were seen once. Sample: PBMCs from the stem cell graft donor, taken from the stem cell graft. These receptor sequences come from a human donor who donated a stem cell graft to a child with acute myeloid leukemia. Each CDR3 is given with its conserved first and last residue. The D gene is left open where the match is weak. The size entry is marked missing in some rows and otherwise reads once, few, many or a size class.

d_gene,abundance,j_gene,v_gene,CDR3nt,CDR3aa
.,.,TRBJ2-3,TRBV6-1,TGTGCCAGCAAAAGGAGAGCGGCTAGCACAGATACGCAGTATTTT,CASKRRAASTDTQYF
.,once,TRBJ2-5,TRBV12-3/TRBV12-4,TGTGCCAGCAGTTTAGTAGGGGAACGAGAGACCCAGTACTTC,CASSLVGERETQYF
TRBD2,many,TRBJ2-1,TRBV12-3/TRBV12-4,TGTGCCAGCAGTTTTGCCGGACTAGGTGGTGAGCAGTTCTTC,CASSFAGLGGEQFF
.,.,TRBJ2-5,TRBV12-3/TRBV12-4,TGTGCCAGCAGTTTATTTTTAGGGGTCGAACGCCAAGAGACCCAGTACTTC,CASSLFLGVERQETQYF
.,.,TRBJ2-7,TRBV21-1,TGTGCCAGCAGCAAAGCGAGGAACGGGAGGACCTCCTACGAGCAGTACTTC,CASSKARNGRTSYEQYF
.,.,TRBJ2-1,TRBV12-3/TRBV12-4,TGTGCCAGCAGTTTTGTTTCGGGACCTAAGAGCTCCTACAATGAGCAGTTCTTC,CASSFVSGPKSSYNEQFF
TRBD1,.,TRBJ2-7,TRBV5-6,TGTGCCAGCAGCTTGGTAGCGAGCAGGGGGGAGCAGTACTTC,CASSLVASRGEQYF
.,.,TRBJ2-5,TRBV5-1,TGCGCCAGCGGTACCGGGACAAAAGAGACCCAGTACTTC,CASGTGTKETQYF
.,few,TRBJ1-1,TRBV18,TGTGCCAGCTCACCAAGACAGACAAACACTGAAGCTTTCTTT,CASSPRQTNTEAFF
.,many,TRBJ2-5,TRBV29-1,TGCAGCGTTGAAGACGCCCGGGACACCCAGTACTTC,CSVEDARDTQYF
.,few,TRBJ1-5,TRBV19,TGTGCCAGTAGTATAGCGTCCTGGGGAGAGAGCAATCAGCCCCAGCATTTT,CASSIASWGESNQPQHF
.,few,TRBJ2-7,TRBV11-2,TGTGCCAGCAGCTTAGGGAGTTTCTACGAGCAGTACTTC,CASSLGSFYEQYF